This entry lists 21 T cell receptor beta chains sequenced from one sample in a study of shared clonotypes between healthy human individuals. Some clones are missing from TCRdb's copy, which holds only in-frame ones; the method was immunoSEQ multiplex PCR. The sample lists about 2.1 million clones; about 93% were seen once. Naivety among CD8 cells was defined by CD45RO negativity and positive CCR7 selection, thereby excluding terminally differentiated effector memory CD45RA+ cells. The sample comprised naive CD8+ T cells from PBMCs. The receptors here all came from a man between 18 and 35 years old in good health. Some clones in this sample may be carry-over from other donors' samples.

This sequence joins TRBV27 and TRBJ2-1; TRBD2 matches at 7 bases. The trim removed 8 bases at V and 3 bases at J, leaving 7 bases unmatched. This CDR3 contains 14 residues. The germline CDR1 and CDR2 sequences are MNHEY and SMNVEV (reference sequence). The CDR3 coding sequence is TGTGCCAGCGGACAAGTAGCGGGCTACAATGAGCAGTTCTTC. Translating it yields CASGQVAGYNEQFF.

This clone was seen just once. CDR3 protein: CASSGTGGDGSYEQYF. Written as DNA, the CDR3 is TGTGCCAGCAGCGGAACAGGGGGCGACGGCTCCTACGAGCAGTACTTC. This chain connects TRBV7-9 to TRBJ2-7; 9 bases line up with TRBD1. V gave up 5 bases and J gave up 0 bases; unmatched junction bases: 8. CDR3 length equals 16 residues. Germline V lookup: CDR1 SEHNR, CDR2 FQNEAQ (reference sequence). Combining the CDR3 with reference TRBV7-9 and TRBJ2-7 gives the whole variable domain DTGVSQNPRHKITKRGQNVTFRCDPISEHNRLYWYRQTLGQGPEFLTYFQNEAQLEKSRLLSDRFSAERPKGSFSTLEIQRTEQGDSAMYLCASSGTGGDGSYEQYFGPGTRLTVT.

The rearrangement uses TRBV7-8 and TRBJ2-3, with 9 bases aligning to TRBD2. Germline CDR1 SGHVS, CDR2 FQNEAQ. V was clipped by 5 bases and J by 0 bases; unmatched bases: 6. The length of the CDR3 is 16 residues. The CDR3 protein is CASSPLAGHSTDTQYF. The CDR3 nucleotides are TGTGCCAGCAGCCCCCTAGCGGGGCATAGCACAGATACGCAGTATTTT. Full variable domain (outside the CDR3, taken from reference TRBV7-8 and TRBJ2-3): GAGVSQSPRYKVAKRGQDVALRCDPISGHVSLFWYQQALGQGPEFLTYFQNEAQLDKSGLPSDRFFAERPEGSVSTLKIQRTQQEDSAVYLCASSPLAGHSTDTQYFGPGTRLTVL.

This rearrangement joins TRBV14 to TRBJ2-5, with TRBD2 as a possible D gene (5 bases). There are 14 residues in the CDR3. The V end lost 4 bases, the J end lost 2 bases, and 11 bases lay between the germline ends. In germline, CDR1 is SGHDN, CDR2 FVKESK. As DNA, the CDR3 is TGTGCCAGCAGCCCCCTGAGGGCTCAAGAGACCCAGTACTTC. Translated, it gives CASSPLRAQETQYF.

J is TRBJ2-7 and V is TRBV5-4; the match to TRBD1 covers 9 bases. The CDR3 runs 15 residues. The germline gives CDR1 SGHNT, CDR2 YYREEE (reference sequence). V shed 3 bases, J shed 2 bases, and the junction held 6 bases outside the gene matches. As DNA, the CDR3 is TGTGCCAGCAGCTCAGGGACAGGGCGAGCCTACGAGCAGTACTTC. Translating gives CASSSGTGRAYEQYF.

Comment on this clone: The same CDR3 is also encoded by other DNA sequences in this sample. The rearrangement links TRBV27 to TRBJ2-7; TRBD1 or TRBD2 may be the D gene (5 bases each). CDR1 and CDR2 from the germline V gene are MNHEY and SMNVEV (reference sequence). V lost 3 bases and J lost 4, with 10 bases in between. There are 13 residues in the CDR3. In nucleotides, the CDR3 is TGTGCCAGCAGTTTCGGGACCCATTACGAGCAGTACTTC. Its translation: CASSFGTHYEQYF.

In DNA form, the CDR3 reads TGTGCCTGGAGGGGAAGGGGGACAGATCACTACCAAGAGACCCAGTACTTC. Residues: CAWRGRGTDHYQETQYF. J is TRBJ2-5 and V is TRBV30, with 7 bases fitting TRBD1. The CDR3 totals 17 residues. Looked up from germline, CDR1 is GTSNPN and CDR2 is SVGIG (reference sequence). V shed 3 bases, J shed 0 bases, and the junction held 13 bases outside the gene matches.

The J gene is TRBJ2-7, the V gene TRBV13, with a weak D call TRBD2 (6 bases). The CDR3 loop spans 13 amino acids. Germline CDR1 PRHDT, CDR2 FYEKMQ (reference sequence). V gave up 7 bases and J gave up 2 bases, with 12 bases separating them. This chain's CDR3 is CASTAGRTYEQYF. The DNA of the CDR3 is TGTGCCAGCACCGCGGGACGGACCTACGAGCAGTACTTC. Combining the CDR3 with reference TRBV13 and TRBJ2-7 gives the whole variable domain AAGVIQSPRHLIKEKRETATLKCYPIPRHDTVYWYQQGPGQDPQFLISFYEKMQSDKGSIPDRFSAQQFSDYHSELNMSSLELGDSALYFCASTAGRTYEQYFGPGTRLTVT.

The CDR3 sequence is CASSFWGATGELFF. The CDR3 DNA sequence: TGTGCCAGCAGTTTTTGGGGGGCAACCGGGGAGCTGTTTTTT. The chain couples TRBV27 to TRBJ2-2, with D possibly being TRBD1 or TRBD2 (6 bases each). Trimming pared 3 bases from V and 5 bases from J, leaving 10 bases between. In germline, CDR1 is MNHEY, CDR2 SMNVEV (reference sequence). The CDR3 has 14 residues.

The chain recombines TRBV15 with TRBJ2-3, with TRBD2 matching 7 bases. V was pared by 0 bases and J by 4 bases, with 7 bases of the junction left unmatched. The CDR3 spans 16 residues. CDR1 is LNHNV and CDR2 is YYDKDF in the germline V gene (reference sequence). CDR3 in DNA: TGTGCCACCAGCAGAGATCGCCGGACTAGAGCAGATACGCAGTATTTT. Protein product: CATSRDRRTRADTQYF. Full variable domain (rest looked up from reference TRBV15 and TRBJ2-3): DAMVIQNPRYQVTQFGKPVTLSCSQTLNHNVMYWYQQKSSQAPKLLFHYYDKDFNNEADTPDNFQSRRPNTSFCFLDIRSPGLGDTAMYLCATSRDRRTRADTQYFGPGTRLTVL.

The rearrangement joins TRBV15 to TRBJ2-7; no reliable D call. The length of the CDR3 is 15 residues. Trimming stripped 3 bases from V and 0 bases from J, with 12 bases between. Germline-derived CDR1 and CDR2 are LNHNV and YYDKDF (reference sequence). CDR3 DNA: TGTGCCACCAGCAGGGCCGCAGGCAACTCCTACGAGCAGTACTTC. It yields the protein CATSRAAGNSYEQYF.

This chain uses TRBV4-1 with TRBJ2-1; 10 bases are a match to TRBD2. Trimming at V came to 6 bases and at J to 10 bases, leaving 15 bases not matched to a gene. Germline CDR1 is MGHRA and CDR2 is YSYEKL. The CDR3 runs to 16 residues. The CDR3 spells CASRPELAGSRHEQFF. As DNA, the CDR3 is TGCGCCAGCAGACCAGAACTAGCGGGATCTAGGCACGAGCAGTTCTTC.

V and J are TRBV5-5 and TRBJ2-1; the match to TRBD2 covers 16 bases. Germline CDR1 reads SGHKS; CDR2 reads YYEKEE (reference sequence). J lost 7 bases, V lost 0 bases, and 4 bases had no gene match. The CDR3 length is 17 residues. The CDR3 spells CASSLEGLAGGLNEQFF. Here the CDR3 DNA reads TGTGCCAGCAGCTTGGAGGGACTAGCGGGAGGGCTTAATGAGCAGTTCTTC. The full variable domain, with the rest looked up from reference TRBV5-5 and TRBJ2-1, is DAGVTQSPTHLIKTRGQQVTLRCSPISGHKSVSWYQQVLGQGPQFIFQYYEKEERGRGNFPDRFSARQFPNYSSELNVNALLLGDSALYLCASSLEGLAGGLNEQFFGPGTRLTVL.

A word on this clone: This sample also contains other DNA sequences that code for the same CDR3. The chain employs TRBV28 and TRBJ2-5; 10 nucleotides align to TRBD2. Germline CDR1 reads MDHEN; CDR2 reads SYDVKM. The V segment lost 1 base and the J segment 5 bases; nucleotides outside the gene matches: 4. This CDR3 region has 15 residues. CDR3: CASSLLAGGGETQYF. Here the CDR3 DNA reads TGTGCCAGCAGTTTATTAGCGGGGGGCGGGGAGACCCAGTACTTC.

The chain employs TRBV7-2 and TRBJ2-7, with 10 positions matching TRBD1. The CDR3 length is 14 residues. Trimming removed 6 bases from V and 5 bases from J; junction bases left unmatched: 7. Germline V gives CDR1 SGHTA, CDR2 FQGNSA. This CDR3 is CASRDRDRGHEQYF. Written as DNA, the CDR3 is TGTGCCAGCAGAGATCGGGACAGGGGCCACGAGCAGTACTTC.

This sequence joins TRBV27 and TRBJ1-5; weak D call: TRBD1 (6 bases). This CDR3 contains 14 residues. Germline V gene data show CDR1 as MNHEY and CDR2 as SMNVEV (reference sequence). The V end was cut by 4 bases, the J end by 7 bases, with 14 bases between. The CDR3 loop reads CASSSTGIYQPQHF. The CDR3 DNA reads as TGTGCCAGCAGTTCAACAGGGATCTACCAGCCCCAGCATTTT.

The chain links TRBV7-8 to TRBJ2-5; D call uncertain. Between the trimmed V and J ends, which lost 6 bases and 3 bases, there was a span of 20 bases. The CDR3 sequence is 16 residues long. The germline gives CDR1 SGHVS, CDR2 FQNEAQ. The CDR3 is CASSFPPLRAEETQYF. CDR3 DNA sequence: TGTGCCAGCAGTTTTCCACCTCTCCGGGCAGAAGAGACCCAGTACTTC.

The chain has TRBV19 and TRBJ2-3; D may match TRBD1 or TRBD2 (5 bases each). The CDR3 runs to 17 residues. Looked up from germline, CDR1 is LNHDA and CDR2 is SQIVND (reference sequence). Trimming shortened V by 3 bases and J by 0 bases, and 16 bases separated the two germline ends. In DNA form, the CDR3 reads TGTGCCAGTAGTATGCCCCCGGGACCTCGCAGCACAGATACGCAGTATTTT. Its translation is CASSMPPGPRSTDTQYF.

V and J are TRBV7-9 and TRBJ2-5; D possibly corresponds to TRBD2 (6 bases). This CDR3 is 15 amino acids long. CDR1 is SEHNR and CDR2 is FQNEAQ in the germline V gene (reference sequence). Trimming shortened V by 1 base and J by 5 bases, and 14 bases separated the two germline ends. The CDR3 loop reads CASSLGSGVGETQYF. CDR3 in DNA: TGTGCCAGCAGCTTAGGATCGGGAGTAGGTGAGACCCAGTACTTC.

The rearrangement joins TRBV11-2 to TRBJ2-2; 10 nucleotides line up with TRBD2. The V segment lost 6 bases and the J segment 7 bases; nucleotides outside the gene matches: 17. The V gene's germline CDR1 is SGHAT and CDR2 FQNNGV. The CDR3 sequence is 18 residues long. CDR3 bases: TGTGCCAGCAGTTACCTCGAAAGGGCTAGCGGGAGTGGCGGGGAGCTGTTTTTT. Encoded protein: CASSYLERASGSGGELFF.

The rearrangement joins TRBV6-6 to TRBJ2-1, with TRBD2 matching over 13 bases. Germline CDR1 and CDR2: MNHNY and SVGAGI (reference sequence). This CDR3 comprises 16 residues. After removal of 0 bases from V and 6 bases from J, the junction contained 2 bases not matched to a gene. Here the CDR3 DNA reads TGTGCCAGCAGTTACTCAAGGACTAGCGGGAGCAATGAGCAGTTCTTC. Its protein is CASSYSRTSGSNEQFF.